The 5 T cell receptor beta chains listed next were all sequenced from one sample in a study of blood T cell repertoires in COVID-19. The protocol was immunoSEQ multiplex PCR, while the TCRdb copy is restricted to in-frame clones and leaves out a portion. The profile shows about 56,000 clones, 80% to 85% of them singletons. The sequenced material came from peripheral blood. All receptors derive from a woman older than 75 with acute or convalescent COVID-19.

The gene calls are TRBV10-2 and TRBJ1-3, with 7 bases that match TRBD1. This CDR3 has 15 amino acids. The J segment lost 3 bases and the V segment lost 3 bases, leaving 5 bases of the junction unmatched. Looked up from germline, CDR1 is WSHSY and CDR2 is SAAADI. CDR3 nucleotides: TGCGCCAGCAGTGAAGACAGGGCTGGTGGAAACACCATATATTTT. This sequence encodes CASSEDRAGGNTIYF.

The genes are TRBV7-8 and TRBJ1-5; TRBD1 matches 8 bases. There are 15 residues in the CDR3. Germline CDR1 is SGHVS and CDR2 is FQNEAQ. V was pared by 5 bases and J by 6 bases, with 9 bases of the junction left unmatched. The CDR3, as DNA: TGTGCCAGCAGCCGCACAGGGGGAGGAGTTCAGCCCCAGCATTTT. Its translation is CASSRTGGGVQPQHF.

The J gene is TRBJ1-5, the V gene TRBV11-2, with D uncertain. V lost 5 bases and J lost 3, with 8 bases in between. The CDR3 sequence is 13 residues long. CDR1 and CDR2 from the germline V gene are SGHAT and FQNNGV. The CDR3 protein is CASSVDINQPQHF. The CDR3 bases are TGTGCCAGCAGCGTTGACATCAATCAGCCCCAGCATTTT.

The chain is built from TRBV6-4 and TRBJ2-7, with D possibly being TRBD2 (6 bases). This CDR3 region has 15 residues. The germline V and J ends were trimmed by 6 bases and 0 bases, with 15 bases remaining between them. Germline V gives CDR1 MRHNA, CDR2 SNTAGT. CDR3 DNA sequence: TGTGCCAGCAGGCCGGATAGCGGAATCTCCTACGAGCAGTACTTC. It yields the protein CASRPDSGISYEQYF.

A note on this clone: Compared with germline, one end of the junction differs, possibly owing to a read error. This sequence joins TRBV6-5 and TRBJ1-1, with D possibly being TRBD1 (5 bases). Germline CDR1 is MNHEY and CDR2 is SVGAGI. The CDR3 runs to 14 residues. This CDR3 is CASSHSEGYSEAFF. The DNA for the CDR3 is TGTGCCAGCAGTCACTCGGAGGGGTACTCTGAAGCTTTCTTT.